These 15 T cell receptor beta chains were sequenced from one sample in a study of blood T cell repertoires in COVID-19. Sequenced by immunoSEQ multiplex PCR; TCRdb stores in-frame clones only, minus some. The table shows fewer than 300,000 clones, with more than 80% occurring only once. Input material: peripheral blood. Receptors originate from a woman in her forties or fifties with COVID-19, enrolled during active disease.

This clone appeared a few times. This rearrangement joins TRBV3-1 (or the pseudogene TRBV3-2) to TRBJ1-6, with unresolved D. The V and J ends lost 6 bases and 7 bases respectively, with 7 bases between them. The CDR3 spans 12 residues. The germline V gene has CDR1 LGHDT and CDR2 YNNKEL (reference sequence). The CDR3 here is CASSSFNSPLHF. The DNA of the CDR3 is TGTGCCAGCAGTAGCTTCAATTCACCCCTCCACTTT.

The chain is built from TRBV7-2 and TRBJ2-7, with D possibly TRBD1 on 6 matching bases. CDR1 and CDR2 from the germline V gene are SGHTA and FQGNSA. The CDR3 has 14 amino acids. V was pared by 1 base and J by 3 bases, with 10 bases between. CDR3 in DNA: TGTGCCAGCAGCTTAGGGGCAGGGGTCTACGAGCAGTACTTC. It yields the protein CASSLGAGVYEQYF.

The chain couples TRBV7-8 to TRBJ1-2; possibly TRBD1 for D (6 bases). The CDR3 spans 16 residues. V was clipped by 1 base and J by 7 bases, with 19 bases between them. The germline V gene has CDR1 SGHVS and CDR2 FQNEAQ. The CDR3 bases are TGTGCCAGCAGCTTAGTTGGGTCTTCGACAGGCTTTGGCTACACCTTC. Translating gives CASSLVGSSTGFGYTF.

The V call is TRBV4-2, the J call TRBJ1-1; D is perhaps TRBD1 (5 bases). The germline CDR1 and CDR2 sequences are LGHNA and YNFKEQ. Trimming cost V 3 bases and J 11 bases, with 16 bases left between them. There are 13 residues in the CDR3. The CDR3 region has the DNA TGTGCCAGCAGCCACGGACCGGGACTTGGGGCTTTCTTT. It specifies CASSHGPGLGAFF.

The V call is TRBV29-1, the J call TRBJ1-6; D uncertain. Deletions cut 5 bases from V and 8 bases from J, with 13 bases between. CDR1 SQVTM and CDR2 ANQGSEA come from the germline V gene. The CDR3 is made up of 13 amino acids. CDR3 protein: CSVRSRRDSPLHF. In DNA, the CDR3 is TGCAGCGTTCGATCGCGACGGGATTCACCCCTCCACTTT.

The CDR3 loop reads CASSLTRNFGEAFF. As DNA, the CDR3 is TGTGCCAGCAGCCTTACGCGGAATTTTGGTGAAGCTTTCTTT. J is TRBJ1-1 and V is TRBV6-5; D remains unclear. Germline values: CDR1 MNHEY, CDR2 SVGAGI. V was trimmed by 6 bases and J by 7 bases, leaving 18 bases between them. The CDR3 is 14 amino acids.

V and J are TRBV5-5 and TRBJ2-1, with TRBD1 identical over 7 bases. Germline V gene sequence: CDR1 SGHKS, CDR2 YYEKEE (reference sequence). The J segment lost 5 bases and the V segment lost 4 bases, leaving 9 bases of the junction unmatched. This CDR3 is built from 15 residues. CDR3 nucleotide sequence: TGTGCCAGCAGCAACCGGGACAGAGTGAACAATGAGCAGTTCTTC. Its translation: CASSNRDRVNNEQFF.

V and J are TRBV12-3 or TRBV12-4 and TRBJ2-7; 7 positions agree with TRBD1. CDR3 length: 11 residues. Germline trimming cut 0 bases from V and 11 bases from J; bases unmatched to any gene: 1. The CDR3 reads CASSLADREYF. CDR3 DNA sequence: TGTGCCAGCAGTTTAGCCGACAGGGAGTACTTC.

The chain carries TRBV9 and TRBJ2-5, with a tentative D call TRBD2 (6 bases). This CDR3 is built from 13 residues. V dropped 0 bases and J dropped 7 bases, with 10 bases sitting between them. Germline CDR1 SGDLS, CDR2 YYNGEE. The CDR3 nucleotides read TGTGCCAGCAGCGTAGGTAGCGGAACGACCCAGTACTTC. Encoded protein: CASSVGSGTTQYF.

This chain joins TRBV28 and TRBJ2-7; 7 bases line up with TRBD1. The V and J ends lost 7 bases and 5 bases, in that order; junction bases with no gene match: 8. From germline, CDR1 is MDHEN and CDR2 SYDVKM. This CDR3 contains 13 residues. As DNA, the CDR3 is TGTGCCAGCAAAAGGCAGGGGGTACACGAGCAGTACTTC. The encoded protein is CASKRQGVHEQYF.

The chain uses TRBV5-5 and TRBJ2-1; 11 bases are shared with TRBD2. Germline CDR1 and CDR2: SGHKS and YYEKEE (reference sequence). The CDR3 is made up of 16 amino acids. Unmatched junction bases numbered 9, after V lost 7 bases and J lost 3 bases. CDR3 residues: CASAFVAGGFYNEQFF. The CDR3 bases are TGTGCCAGCGCTTTTGTAGCGGGAGGGTTCTACAATGAGCAGTTCTTC.

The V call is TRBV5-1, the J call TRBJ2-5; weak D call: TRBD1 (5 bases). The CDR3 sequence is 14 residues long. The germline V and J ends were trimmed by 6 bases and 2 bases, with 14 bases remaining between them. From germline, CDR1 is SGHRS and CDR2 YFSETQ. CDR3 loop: CASTQGGRQETQYF. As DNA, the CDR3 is TGCGCCAGCACCCAGGGCGGCCGACAAGAGACCCAGTACTTC.

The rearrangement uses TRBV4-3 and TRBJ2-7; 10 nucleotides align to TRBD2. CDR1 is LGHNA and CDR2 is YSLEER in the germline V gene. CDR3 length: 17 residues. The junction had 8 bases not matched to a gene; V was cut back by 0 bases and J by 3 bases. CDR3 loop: CASSQDGLASGSYEQYF. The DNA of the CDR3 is TGCGCCAGCAGCCAAGATGGGTTGGCTAGCGGGAGCTACGAGCAGTACTTC.

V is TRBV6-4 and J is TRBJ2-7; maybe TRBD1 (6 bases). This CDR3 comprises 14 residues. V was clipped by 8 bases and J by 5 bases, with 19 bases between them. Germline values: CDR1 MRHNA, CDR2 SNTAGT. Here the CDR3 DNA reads TGTGCCAGCCGTCCCAGGGGTTTAATCCACGAGCAGTACTTC. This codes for CASRPRGLIHEQYF.

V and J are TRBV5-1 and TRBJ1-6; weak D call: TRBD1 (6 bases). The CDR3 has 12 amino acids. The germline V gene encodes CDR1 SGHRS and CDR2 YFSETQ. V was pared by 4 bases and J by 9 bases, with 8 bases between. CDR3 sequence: CASSTRGSPLHF. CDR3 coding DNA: TGCGCCAGCAGCACCAGGGGTTCACCCCTCCACTTT.